This T cell receptor beta chain was observed in a study of blood T cell repertoires in COVID-19. As originally analysed: Amplification with reference gene primers provided the estimates of nucleated cell counts. Profiled with immunoSEQ multiplex PCR; TCRdb holds only in-frame clones, not every one. V, J and clone size reflect that table, while D and trimming were determined from the DNA. The data contain around 280,000 clones, about 90% of them singletons. Those enrolled, adults aged roughly 18 to 90 years, came from about two dozen US areas. Trimming took 3 bases from V and 1 from J, leaving 7 bases between them. The CDR3 totals 13 residues. CDR1 and CDR2 (germline): SGHAT, FQNNGV.

Sequenced: PBMCs or T cells enriched from blood (not recorded which). This receptor was taken from a woman aged 18-29 years with acute COVID-19. V is TRBV11-2 and J is TRBJ2-7; TRBD1 might be the D (6 bases). The CDR3 DNA sequence: TGTGCCAGCAGCTTTGGACAGTCCTACGAGCAGTACTTC. This gives the protein CASSFGQSYEQYF. The full variable domain, with the rest looked up from reference TRBV11-2 and TRBJ2-7, is EAGVAQSPRYKIIEKRQSVAFWCNPISGHATLYWYQQILGQGPKLLIQFQNNGVVDDSQLPKDRFSAERLKGVDSTLKIQPAKLEDSAVYLCASSFGQSYEQYFGPGTRLTVT.